This TCR beta chain originates from a study of blood T cell repertoires in COVID-19. Looking at the study overall: The cDNA or gDNA used as material had been derived from T cells, B-cell-depleted T cells, or PBMCs.

V gave up 5 bases and J gave up 4 bases, with 9 bases separating them. Per germline, CDR1 MDHEN and CDR2 SYDVKM. The CDR3 covers 14 residues. The method was immunoSEQ multiplex PCR; TCRdb's version includes in-frame clones alone and lacks a portion of them. The table shows about 220,000 clones, with around 80% occurring only once. The clonotype was recovered from a woman aged 70-85 years with acute or convalescent COVID-19. The sample comprised peripheral blood. V gene TRBV28 combines with J gene TRBJ1-6, with a possible D match to TRBD1 (6 bases). This CDR3 reads CASSLQGYNSPLHF. CDR3 sequence (DNA): TGTGCCAGCAGTCTACAGGGTTATAATTCACCCCTCCACTTT.